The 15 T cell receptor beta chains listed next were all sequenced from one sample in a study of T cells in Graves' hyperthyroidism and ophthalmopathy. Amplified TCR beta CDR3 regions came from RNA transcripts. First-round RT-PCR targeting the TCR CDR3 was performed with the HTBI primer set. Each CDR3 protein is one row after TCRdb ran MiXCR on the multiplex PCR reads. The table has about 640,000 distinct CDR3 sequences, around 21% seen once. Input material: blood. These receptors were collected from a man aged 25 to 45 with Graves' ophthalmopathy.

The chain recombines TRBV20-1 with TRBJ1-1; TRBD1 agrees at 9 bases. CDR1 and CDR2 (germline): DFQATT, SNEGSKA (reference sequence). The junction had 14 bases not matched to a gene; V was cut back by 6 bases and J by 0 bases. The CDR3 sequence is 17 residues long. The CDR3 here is CSAPPGTGRELNTEAFF. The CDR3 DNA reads TGCAGTGCCCCGCCCGGGACAGGGCGGGAACTGAACACTGAAGCTTTCTTT.

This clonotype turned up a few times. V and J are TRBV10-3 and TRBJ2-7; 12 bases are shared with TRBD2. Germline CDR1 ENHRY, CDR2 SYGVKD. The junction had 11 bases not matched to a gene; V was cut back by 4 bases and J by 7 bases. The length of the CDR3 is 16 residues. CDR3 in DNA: TGTGCCATCAGTGTAGGTCGACTAGCGGGAGTTCGAGAGCAGTACTTC. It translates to CAISVGRLAGVREQYF.

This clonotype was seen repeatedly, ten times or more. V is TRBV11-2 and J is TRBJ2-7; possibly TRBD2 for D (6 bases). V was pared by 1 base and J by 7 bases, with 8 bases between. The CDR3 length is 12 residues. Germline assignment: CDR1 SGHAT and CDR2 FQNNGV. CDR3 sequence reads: CASSLGGREQYF. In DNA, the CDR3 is TGTGCCAGCAGCTTAGGTGGGAGGGAGCAGTACTTC.

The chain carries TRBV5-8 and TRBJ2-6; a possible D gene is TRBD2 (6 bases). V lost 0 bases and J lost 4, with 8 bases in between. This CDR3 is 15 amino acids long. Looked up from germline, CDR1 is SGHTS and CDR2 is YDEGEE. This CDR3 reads CASSLVGRGANVLTF. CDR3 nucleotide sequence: TGTGCCAGCAGCTTGGTGGGGAGGGGGGCCAACGTCCTGACTTTC.

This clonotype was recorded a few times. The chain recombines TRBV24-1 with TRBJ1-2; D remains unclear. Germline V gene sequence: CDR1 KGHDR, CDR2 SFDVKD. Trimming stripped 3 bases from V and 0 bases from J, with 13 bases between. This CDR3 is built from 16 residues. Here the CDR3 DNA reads TGTGCCACCAGTGATCGGTCTTCAGGCCCTAACTATGGCTACACCTTC. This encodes CATSDRSSGPNYGYTF.

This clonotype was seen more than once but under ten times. The CDR3 spells CSARGSTGAMNTEAFF. CDR3 bases: TGCAGTGCTAGAGGATCCACAGGGGCCATGAACACTGAAGCTTTCTTT. The chain joins TRBV20-1 to TRBJ1-1, with 7 bases identical to TRBD1. This CDR3 is built from 16 residues. Trimming removed 1 base from V and 0 bases from J; junction bases left unmatched: 8. Germline CDR1 and CDR2: DFQATT and SNEGSKA (reference sequence).

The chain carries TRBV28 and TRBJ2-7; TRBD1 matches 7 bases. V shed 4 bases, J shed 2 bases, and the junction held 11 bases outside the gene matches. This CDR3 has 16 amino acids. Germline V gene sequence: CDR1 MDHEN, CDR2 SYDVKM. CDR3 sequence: CASSSPRSRGTYEQYF. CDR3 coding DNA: TGTGCCAGCAGTTCCCCTAGGAGCAGGGGGACCTACGAGCAGTACTTC.

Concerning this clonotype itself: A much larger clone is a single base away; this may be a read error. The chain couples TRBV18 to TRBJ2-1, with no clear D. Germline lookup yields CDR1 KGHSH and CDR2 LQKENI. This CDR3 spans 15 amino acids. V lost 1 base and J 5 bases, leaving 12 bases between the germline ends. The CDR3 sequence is CASSPQDRPNNEQFF. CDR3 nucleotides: TGTGCCAGCTCACCACAGGATAGGCCCAACAATGAGCAGTTCTTC.

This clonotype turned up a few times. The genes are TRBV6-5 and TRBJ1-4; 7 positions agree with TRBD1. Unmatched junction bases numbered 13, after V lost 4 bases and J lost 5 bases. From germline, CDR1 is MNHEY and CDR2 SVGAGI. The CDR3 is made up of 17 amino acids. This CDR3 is CASSSHERDSLNEKLFF. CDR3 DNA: TGTGCCAGCAGTTCACACGAGCGGGACAGCTTAAATGAAAAACTGTTTTTT.

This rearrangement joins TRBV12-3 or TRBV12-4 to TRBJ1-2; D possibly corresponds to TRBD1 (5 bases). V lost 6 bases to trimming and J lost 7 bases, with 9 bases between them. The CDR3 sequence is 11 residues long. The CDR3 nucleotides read TGTGCCAGCAGCACGGGGGGTGGCTACACCTTC. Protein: CASSTGGGYTF.

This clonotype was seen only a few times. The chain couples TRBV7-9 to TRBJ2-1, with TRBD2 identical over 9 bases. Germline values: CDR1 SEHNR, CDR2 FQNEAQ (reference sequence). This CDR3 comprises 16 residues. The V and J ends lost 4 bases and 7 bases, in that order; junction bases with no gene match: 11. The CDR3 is CASSWEGSGRGNEQFF. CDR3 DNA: TGTGCCAGCAGCTGGGAGGGTAGCGGGAGAGGAAATGAGCAGTTCTTC.

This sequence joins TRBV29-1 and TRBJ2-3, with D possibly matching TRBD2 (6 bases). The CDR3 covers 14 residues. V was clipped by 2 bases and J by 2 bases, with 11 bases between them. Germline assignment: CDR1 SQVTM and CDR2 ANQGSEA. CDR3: CSVERLAVTDTQYF. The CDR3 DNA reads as TGCAGCGTTGAAAGATTAGCGGTCACAGATACGCAGTATTTT.

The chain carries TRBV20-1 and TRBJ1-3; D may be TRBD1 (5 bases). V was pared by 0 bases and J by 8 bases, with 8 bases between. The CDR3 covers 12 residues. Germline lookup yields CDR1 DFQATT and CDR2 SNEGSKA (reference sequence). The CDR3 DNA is TGCAGTGCTAGAGAGGGGGGAGACACCATATATTTT. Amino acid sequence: CSAREGGDTIYF.

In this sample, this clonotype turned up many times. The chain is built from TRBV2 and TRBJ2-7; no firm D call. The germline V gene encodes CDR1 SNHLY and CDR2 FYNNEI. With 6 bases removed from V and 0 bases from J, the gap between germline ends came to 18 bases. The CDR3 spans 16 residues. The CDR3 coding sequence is TGTGCCAGCAGACCGCGGTCAGCTGCAAGCTCCTACGAGCAGTACTTC. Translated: CASRPRSAASSYEQYF.

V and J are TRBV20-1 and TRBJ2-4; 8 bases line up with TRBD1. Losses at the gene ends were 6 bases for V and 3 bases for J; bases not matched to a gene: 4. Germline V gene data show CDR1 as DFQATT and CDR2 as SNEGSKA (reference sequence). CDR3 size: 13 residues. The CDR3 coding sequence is TGCAGTGCCTCGACAGGGGTCAAAAACATTCAGTACTTC. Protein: CSASTGVKNIQYF.